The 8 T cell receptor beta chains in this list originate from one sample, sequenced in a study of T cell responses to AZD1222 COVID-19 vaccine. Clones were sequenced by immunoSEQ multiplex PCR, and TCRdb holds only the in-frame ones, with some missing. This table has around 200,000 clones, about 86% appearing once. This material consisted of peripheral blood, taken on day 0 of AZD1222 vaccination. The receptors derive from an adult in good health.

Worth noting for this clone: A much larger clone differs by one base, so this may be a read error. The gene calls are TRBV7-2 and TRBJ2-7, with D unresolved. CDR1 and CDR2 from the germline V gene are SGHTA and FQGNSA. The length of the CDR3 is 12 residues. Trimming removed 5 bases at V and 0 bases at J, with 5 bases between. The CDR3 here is CASSPLSYEQYF. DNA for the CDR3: TGTGCCAGCAGCCCCCTCTCCTACGAGCAGTACTTC.

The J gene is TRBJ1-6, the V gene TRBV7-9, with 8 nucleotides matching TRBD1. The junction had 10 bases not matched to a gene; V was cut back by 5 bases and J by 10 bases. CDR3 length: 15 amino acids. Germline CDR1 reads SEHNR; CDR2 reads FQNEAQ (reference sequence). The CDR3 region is CASSPLGTGESPLHF. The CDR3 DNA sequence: TGTGCCAGCAGCCCACTAGGGACAGGTGAATCACCCCTCCACTTT.

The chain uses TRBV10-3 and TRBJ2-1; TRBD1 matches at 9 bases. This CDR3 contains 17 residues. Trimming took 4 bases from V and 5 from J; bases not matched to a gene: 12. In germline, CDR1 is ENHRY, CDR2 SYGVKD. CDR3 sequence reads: CAISGSLTGGVNNEQFF. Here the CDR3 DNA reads TGTGCCATCAGTGGGTCCCTAACAGGGGGCGTAAACAATGAGCAGTTCTTC.

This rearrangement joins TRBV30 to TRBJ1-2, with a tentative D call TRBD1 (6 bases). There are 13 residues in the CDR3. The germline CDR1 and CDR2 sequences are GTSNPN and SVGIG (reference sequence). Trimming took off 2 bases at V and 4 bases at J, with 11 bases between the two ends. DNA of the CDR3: TGTGCCTGGAGTCTGGGGGCTTCCTATGGCTACACCTTC. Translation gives CAWSLGASYGYTF.

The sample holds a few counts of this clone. CDR3 sequence: CASSLEQGAYEQYF. The CDR3 nucleotides read TGTGCCAGCAGCCTGGAACAGGGGGCCTACGAGCAGTACTTC. The V gene is TRBV5-4, the J gene TRBJ2-7; 8 bases align to TRBD1. V was clipped by 4 bases and J by 2 bases; unmatched bases: 5. This CDR3 has 14 amino acids. The germline CDR1 and CDR2 sequences are SGHNT and YYREEE (reference sequence).

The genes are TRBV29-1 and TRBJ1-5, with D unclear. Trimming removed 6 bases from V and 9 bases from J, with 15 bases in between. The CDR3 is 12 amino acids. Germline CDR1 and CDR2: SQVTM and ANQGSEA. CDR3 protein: CSVAEAEGPQHF. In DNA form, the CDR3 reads TGCAGCGTGGCCGAGGCCGAGGGGCCCCAGCATTTT.

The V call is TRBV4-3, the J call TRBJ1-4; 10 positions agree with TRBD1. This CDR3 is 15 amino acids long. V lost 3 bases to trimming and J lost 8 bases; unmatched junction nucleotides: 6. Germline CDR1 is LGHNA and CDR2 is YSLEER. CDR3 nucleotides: TGCGCCAGCAGCCAGGCCCCGGGACAGGGGGAAAAACTGTTTTTT. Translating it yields CASSQAPGQGEKLFF.

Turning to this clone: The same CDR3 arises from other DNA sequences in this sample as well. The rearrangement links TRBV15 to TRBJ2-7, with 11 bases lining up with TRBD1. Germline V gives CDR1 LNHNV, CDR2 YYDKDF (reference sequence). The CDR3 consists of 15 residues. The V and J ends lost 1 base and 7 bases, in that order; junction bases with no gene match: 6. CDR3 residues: CATSRGGTGGREQYF. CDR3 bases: TGTGCCACCAGCAGAGGTGGGACAGGGGGGAGGGAGCAGTACTTC.